This TCR beta chain is drawn from a study of blood T cell repertoires in COVID-19. In the study's own analysis: Amplification of reference gene primers provided the estimated nucleated cell counts. Using immunoSEQ multiplex PCR, the repertoire was profiled, and TCRdb retains in-frame clones only, with some absent. That table gives V, J and clone size, and the DNA gave D and trimming. The repertoire has 350,000 or so clones, roughly 90% of them found once; the top ten carry around a sixth. All enrollees were about 18 to 89 years old and from 24 US areas. The V gene lost 2 bases and the J gene lost 4 bases, with 10 bases spanning the gap. There are 14 residues in the CDR3. The germline V gene has CDR1 SGDLS and CDR2 YYNGEE.

The receptor's source is a woman under 40 who had recovered from COVID-19. The sequenced sample consisted of PBMCs or T cells enriched from blood (not recorded which). The gene calls are TRBV9 and TRBJ2-1; maybe TRBD1 (6 bases). This chain's CDR3 is CASSVTGRYNEQFF. CDR3 coding DNA: TGTGCCAGCAGCGTCACAGGGAGATACAATGAGCAGTTCTTC.